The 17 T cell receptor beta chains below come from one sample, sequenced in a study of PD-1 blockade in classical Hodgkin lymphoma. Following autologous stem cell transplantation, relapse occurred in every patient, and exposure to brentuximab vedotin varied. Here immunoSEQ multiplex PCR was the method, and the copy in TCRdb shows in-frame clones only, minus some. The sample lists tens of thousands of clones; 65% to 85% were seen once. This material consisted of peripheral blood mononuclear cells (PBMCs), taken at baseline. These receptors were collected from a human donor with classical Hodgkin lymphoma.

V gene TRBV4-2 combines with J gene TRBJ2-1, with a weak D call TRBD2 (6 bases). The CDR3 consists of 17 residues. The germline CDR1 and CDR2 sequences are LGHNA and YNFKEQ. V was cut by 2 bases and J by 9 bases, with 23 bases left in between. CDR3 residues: CASSQSTGTPSTSEQFF. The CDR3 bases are TGTGCCAGCAGCCAATCGACCGGGACTCCTTCTACAAGTGAGCAGTTCTTC.

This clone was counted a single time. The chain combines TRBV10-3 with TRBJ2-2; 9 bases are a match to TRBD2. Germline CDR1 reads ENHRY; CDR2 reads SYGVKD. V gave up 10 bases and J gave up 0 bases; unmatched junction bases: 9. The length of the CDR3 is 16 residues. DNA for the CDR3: TGTGCCACCCCCCGGCTAGCGGGGTCGAACACCGGGGAGCTGTTTTTT. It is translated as CATPRLAGSNTGELFF.

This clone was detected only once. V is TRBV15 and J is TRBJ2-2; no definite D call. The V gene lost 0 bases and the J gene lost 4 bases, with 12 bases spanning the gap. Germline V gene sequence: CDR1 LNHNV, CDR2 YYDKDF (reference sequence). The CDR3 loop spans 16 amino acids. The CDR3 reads CATSRDRPWATGELFF. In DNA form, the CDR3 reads TGTGCCACCAGCAGAGACCGTCCTTGGGCCACCGGGGAGCTGTTTTTT.

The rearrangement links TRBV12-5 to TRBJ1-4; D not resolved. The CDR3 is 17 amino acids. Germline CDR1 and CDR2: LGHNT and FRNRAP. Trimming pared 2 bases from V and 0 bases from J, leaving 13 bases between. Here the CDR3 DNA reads TGTGCTAGTGGTTTGAGCAGGACCGGGGCAACTAATGAAAAACTGTTTTTT. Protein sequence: CASGLSRTGATNEKLFF.

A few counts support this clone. The CDR3 DNA is TGTGCCAGCGGGGAACAGGGATCGAACACCGGGGAGCTGTTTTTT. Protein sequence: CASGEQGSNTGELFF. This chain joins TRBV2 and TRBJ2-2; D is possibly TRBD1 (6 bases). The CDR3 is made up of 15 amino acids. Looked up from germline, CDR1 is SNHLY and CDR2 is FYNNEI. V was pared by 8 bases and J by 0 bases, with 13 bases between. Based on the CDR3 plus reference TRBV2 and TRBJ2-2, the full variable domain is EPEVTQTPSHQVTQMGQEVILRCVPISNHLYFYWYRQILGQKVEFLVSFYNNEISEKSEIFDDQFSVERPDGSNFTLKIRSTKLEDSAMYFCASGEQGSNTGELFFGEGSRLTVL.

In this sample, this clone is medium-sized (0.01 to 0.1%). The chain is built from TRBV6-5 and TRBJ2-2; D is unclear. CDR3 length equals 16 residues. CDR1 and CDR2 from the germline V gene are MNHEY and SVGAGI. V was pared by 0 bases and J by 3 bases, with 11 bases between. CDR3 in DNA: TGTGCCAGCAGTTACTCTACTCAGGTGCACACCGGGGAGCTGTTTTTT. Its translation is CASSYSTQVHTGELFF.

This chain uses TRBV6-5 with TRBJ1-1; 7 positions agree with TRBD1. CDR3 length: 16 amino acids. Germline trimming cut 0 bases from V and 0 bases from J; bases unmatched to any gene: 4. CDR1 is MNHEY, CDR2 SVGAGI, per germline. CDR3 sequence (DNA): TGTGCCAGCAGTTACTCACAGGGGATCATGAACACTGAAGCTTTCTTT. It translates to CASSYSQGIMNTEAFF.

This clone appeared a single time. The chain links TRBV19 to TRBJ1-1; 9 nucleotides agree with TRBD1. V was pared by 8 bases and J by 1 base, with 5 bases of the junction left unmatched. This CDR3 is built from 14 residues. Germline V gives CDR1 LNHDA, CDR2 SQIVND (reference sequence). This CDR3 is CASDLGQGNTEAFF. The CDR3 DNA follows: TGTGCCAGTGACTTGGGACAGGGGAACACTGAAGCTTTCTTT.

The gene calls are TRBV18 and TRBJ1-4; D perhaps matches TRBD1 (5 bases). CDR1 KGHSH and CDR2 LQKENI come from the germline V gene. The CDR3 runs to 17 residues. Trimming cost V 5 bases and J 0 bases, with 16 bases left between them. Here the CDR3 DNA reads TGTGCCAGCTCATTAAGACAGAACATTGCAACTAATGAAAAACTGTTTTTT. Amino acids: CASSLRQNIATNEKLFF. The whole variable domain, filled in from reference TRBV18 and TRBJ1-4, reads NAGVMQNPRHLVRRRGQEARLRCSPMKGHSHVYWYRQLPEEGLKFMVYLQKENIIDESGMPKERFSAEFPKEGPSILRIQQVVRGDSAAYFCASSLRQNIATNEKLFFGSGTQLSVL.

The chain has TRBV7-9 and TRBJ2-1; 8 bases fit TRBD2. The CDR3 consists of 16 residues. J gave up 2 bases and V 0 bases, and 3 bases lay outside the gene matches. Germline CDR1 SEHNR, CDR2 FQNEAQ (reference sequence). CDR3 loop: CASSLASGRAYNEQFF. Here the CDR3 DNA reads TGTGCCAGCAGCTTAGCTTCCGGGAGGGCCTACAATGAGCAGTTCTTC.

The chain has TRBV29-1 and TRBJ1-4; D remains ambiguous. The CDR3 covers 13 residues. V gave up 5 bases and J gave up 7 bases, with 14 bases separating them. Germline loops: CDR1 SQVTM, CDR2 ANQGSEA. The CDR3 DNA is TGCAGCGTTACCGGGGAGGACCTTGAAAAACTGTTTTTT. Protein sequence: CSVTGEDLEKLFF.

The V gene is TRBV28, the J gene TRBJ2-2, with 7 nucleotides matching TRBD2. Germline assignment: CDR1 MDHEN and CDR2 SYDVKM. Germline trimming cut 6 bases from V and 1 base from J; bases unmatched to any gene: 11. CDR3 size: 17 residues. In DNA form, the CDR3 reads TGTGCCAGCAGCTTTCCCATCCTAGCGGTGAACACCGGGGAGCTGTTTTTT. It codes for CASSFPILAVNTGELFF.

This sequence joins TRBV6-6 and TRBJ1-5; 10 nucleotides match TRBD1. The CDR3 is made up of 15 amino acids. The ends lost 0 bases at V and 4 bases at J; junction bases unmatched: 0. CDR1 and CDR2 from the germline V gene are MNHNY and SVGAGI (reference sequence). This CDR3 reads CASSYSGQGNQPQHF. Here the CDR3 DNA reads TGTGCCAGCAGTTACTCGGGACAGGGGAATCAGCCCCAGCATTTT.

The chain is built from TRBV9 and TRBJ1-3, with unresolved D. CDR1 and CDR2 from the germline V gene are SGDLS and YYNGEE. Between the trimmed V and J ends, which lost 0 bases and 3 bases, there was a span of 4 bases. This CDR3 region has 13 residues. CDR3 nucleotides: TGTGCCAGCAGCGTAGTGGATGGAAACACCATATATTTT. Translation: CASSVVDGNTIYF.

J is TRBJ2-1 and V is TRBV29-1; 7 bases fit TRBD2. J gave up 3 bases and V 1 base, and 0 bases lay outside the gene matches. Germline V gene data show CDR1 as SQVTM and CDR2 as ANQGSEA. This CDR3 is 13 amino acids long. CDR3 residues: CSVEVAGYNEQFF. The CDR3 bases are TGCAGCGTTGAAGTAGCGGGCTACAATGAGCAGTTCTTC.

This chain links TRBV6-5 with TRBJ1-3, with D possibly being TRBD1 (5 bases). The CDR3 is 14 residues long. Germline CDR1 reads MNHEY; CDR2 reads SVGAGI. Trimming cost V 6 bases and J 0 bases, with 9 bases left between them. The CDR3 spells CASRGQSSGNTIYF. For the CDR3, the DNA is TGTGCCAGCAGGGGGCAGAGCTCTGGAAACACCATATATTTT.

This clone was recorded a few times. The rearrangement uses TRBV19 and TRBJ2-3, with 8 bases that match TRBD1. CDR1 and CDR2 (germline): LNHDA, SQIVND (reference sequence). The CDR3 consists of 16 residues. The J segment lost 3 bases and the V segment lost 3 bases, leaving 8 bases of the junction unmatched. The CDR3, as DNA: TGTGCCAGTAGTATCGACAGGGGCCGAGGGACAGATACGCAGTATTTT. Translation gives CASSIDRGRGTDTQYF.